The entry that follows covers one T cell receptor (beta chain) sequence. The antigen is undetermined. This specimen belongs to a study of T-cell reconstitution after alpha-beta-depleted transplantation in children. Notes on the study in general: T cells produced anew were the main source of T-cell counts and diversity one year after transplant. The origin of alpha-beta T cells about two months after transplant was reportedly several hundred expanded graft clones. High day-60 TCRbeta diversity in some patients came from surviving recipient T cells and thymic progenitors.

Construction of the TCRbeta library involved unique molecular identifiers. TCRdb passed the PCR reads through MiXCR, listing each CDR3 protein once. The table shows 670,000 or so distinct CDR3 sequences, with under 15% occurring only once. The CDR3 is 16 amino acids. V was pared by 0 bases and J by 7 bases, with 6 bases of the junction left unmatched. CDR1 is SGHRS and CDR2 is YFSETQ in the germline V gene. Source: PBMCs, taken before TCRalphabeta/CD19-depleted stem cell transplant. This receptor was taken from a girl aged 2-10 years with congenital amegakaryocytic thrombocytopenia, due to receive a stem cell transplant. The J gene is TRBJ2-1, the V gene TRBV5-1; 11 bases fit TRBD2. This CDR3 is CASSLGGPSGGNEQFF. DNA of the CDR3: TGCGCCAGCAGCTTGGGAGGGCCTAGCGGGGGGAATGAGCAGTTCTTC.